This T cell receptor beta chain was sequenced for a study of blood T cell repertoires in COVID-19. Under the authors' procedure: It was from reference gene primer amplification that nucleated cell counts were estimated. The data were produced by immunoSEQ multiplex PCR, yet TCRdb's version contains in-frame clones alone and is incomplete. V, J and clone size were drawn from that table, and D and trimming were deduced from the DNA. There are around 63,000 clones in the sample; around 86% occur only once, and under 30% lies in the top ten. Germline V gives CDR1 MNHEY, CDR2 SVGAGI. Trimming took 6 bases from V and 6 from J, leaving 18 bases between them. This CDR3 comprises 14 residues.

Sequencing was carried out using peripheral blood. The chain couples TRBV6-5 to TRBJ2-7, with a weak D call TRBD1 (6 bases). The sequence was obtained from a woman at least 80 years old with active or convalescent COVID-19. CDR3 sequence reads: CASSDLTPGAEQYF. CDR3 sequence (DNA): TGTGCCAGCAGCGATCTAACACCAGGGGCCGAGCAGTACTTC.